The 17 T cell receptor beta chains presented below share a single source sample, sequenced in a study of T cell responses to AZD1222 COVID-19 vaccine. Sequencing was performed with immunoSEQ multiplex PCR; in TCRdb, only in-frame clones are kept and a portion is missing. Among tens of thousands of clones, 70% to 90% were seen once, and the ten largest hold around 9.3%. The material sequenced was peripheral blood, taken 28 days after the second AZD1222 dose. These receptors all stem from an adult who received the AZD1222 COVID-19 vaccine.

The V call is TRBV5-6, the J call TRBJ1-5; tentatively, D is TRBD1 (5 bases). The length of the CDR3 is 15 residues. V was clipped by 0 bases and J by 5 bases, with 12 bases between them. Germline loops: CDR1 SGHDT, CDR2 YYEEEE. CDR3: CASSLAPGRYQPQHF. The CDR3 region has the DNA TGTGCCAGCAGCTTGGCGCCAGGGAGGTATCAGCCCCAGCATTTT.

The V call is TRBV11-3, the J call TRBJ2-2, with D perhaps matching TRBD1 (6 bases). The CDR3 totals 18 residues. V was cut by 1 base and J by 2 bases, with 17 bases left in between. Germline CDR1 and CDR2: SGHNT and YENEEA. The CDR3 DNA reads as TGTGCCAGCAGCTTAGGGCCGCCCGGGACACAAAACACCGGGGAGCTGTTTTTT. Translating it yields CASSLGPPGTQNTGELFF.

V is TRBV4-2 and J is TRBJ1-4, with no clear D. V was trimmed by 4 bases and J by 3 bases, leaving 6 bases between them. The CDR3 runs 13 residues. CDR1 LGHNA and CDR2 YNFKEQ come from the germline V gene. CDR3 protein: CASSLRPNEKLFF. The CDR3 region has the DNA TGTGCCAGCAGCCTGAGGCCTAATGAAAAACTGTTTTTT.

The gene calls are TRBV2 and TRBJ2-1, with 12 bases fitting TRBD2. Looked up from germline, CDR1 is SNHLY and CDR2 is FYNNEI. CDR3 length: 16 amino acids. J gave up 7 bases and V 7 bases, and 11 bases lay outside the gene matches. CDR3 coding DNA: TGTGCCAGCACGGTTCTAGCGGGGGGGAAGGTTAATGAGCAGTTCTTC. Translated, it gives CASTVLAGGKVNEQFF.

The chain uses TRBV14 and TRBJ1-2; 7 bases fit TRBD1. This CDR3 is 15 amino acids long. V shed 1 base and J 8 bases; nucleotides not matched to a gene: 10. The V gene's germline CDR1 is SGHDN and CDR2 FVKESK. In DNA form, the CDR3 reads TGTGCCAGCAGCCAAGCGGCCCACAGGGGTCGGGGCTACACCTTC. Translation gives CASSQAAHRGRGYTF.

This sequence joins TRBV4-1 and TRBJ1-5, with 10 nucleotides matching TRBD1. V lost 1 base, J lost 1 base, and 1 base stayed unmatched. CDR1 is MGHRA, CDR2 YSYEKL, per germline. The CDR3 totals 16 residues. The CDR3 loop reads CASSQGQGASNQPQHF. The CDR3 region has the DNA TGCGCCAGCAGCCAAGGACAGGGGGCAAGCAATCAGCCCCAGCATTTT.

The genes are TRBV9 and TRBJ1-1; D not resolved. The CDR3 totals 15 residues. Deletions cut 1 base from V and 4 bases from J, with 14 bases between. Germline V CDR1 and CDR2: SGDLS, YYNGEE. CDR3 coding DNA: TGTGCCAGCAGCGTAAGCCATGAAGTGGGCACTGAAGCTTTCTTT. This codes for CASSVSHEVGTEAFF.

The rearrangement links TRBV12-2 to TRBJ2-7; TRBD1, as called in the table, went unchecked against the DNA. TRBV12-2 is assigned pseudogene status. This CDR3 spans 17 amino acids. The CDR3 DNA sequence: TGTGCAAGTCGCTTACTGTCCCGAAGGGGTCTATCCTACGAGCAGTACTTC. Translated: CASRLLSRRGLSYEQYF.

CDR3 region: CASSFPDYNEQFF. In DNA, the CDR3 is TGTGCCAGCAGCTTCCCGGACTACAATGAGCAGTTCTTC. The chain links TRBV7-9 to TRBJ2-1, with D unresolved. The germline V gene encodes CDR1 SEHNR and CDR2 FQNEAQ (reference sequence). The CDR3 sequence is 13 residues long. V was shortened by 3 bases and J by 3 bases, with 6 bases between the two germline ends.

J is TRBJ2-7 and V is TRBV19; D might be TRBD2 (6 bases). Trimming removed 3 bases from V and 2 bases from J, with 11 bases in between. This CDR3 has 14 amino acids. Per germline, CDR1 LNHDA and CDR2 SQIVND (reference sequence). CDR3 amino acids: CASSIRGSTYEQYF. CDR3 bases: TGTGCCAGTAGTATTCGGGGGTCCACCTACGAGCAGTACTTC.

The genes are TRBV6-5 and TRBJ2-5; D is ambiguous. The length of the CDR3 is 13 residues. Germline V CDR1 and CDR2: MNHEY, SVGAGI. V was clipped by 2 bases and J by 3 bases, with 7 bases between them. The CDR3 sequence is CASSYGVKETQYF. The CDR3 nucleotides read TGTGCCAGCAGTTACGGGGTGAAAGAGACCCAGTACTTC.

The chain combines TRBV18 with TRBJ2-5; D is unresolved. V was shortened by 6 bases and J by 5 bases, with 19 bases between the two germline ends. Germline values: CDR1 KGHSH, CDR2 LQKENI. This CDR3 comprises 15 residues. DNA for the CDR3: TGTGCCAGCTCTGACAAAGGTCCGGGCAGCGAGACCCAGTACTTC. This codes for CASSDKGPGSETQYF.

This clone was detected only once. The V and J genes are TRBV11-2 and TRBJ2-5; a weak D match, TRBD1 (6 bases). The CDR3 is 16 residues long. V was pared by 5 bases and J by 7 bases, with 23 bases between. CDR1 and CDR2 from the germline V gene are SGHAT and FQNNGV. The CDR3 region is CASSDRTGTSGGTQYF. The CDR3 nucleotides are TGTGCCAGCAGCGACAGGACCGGGACATCTGGGGGGACCCAGTACTTC.

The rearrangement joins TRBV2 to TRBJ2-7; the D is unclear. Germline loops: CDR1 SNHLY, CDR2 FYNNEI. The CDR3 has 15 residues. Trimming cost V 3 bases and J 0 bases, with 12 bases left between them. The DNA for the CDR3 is TGTGCCAGCAGTGATAGTGACAAAAACTCCTACGAGCAGTACTTC. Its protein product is CASSDSDKNSYEQYF.

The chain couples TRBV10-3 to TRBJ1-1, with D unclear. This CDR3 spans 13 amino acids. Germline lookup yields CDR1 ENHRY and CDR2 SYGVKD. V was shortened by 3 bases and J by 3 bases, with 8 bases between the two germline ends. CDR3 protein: CAISEEGDTEAFF. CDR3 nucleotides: TGTGCCATCAGTGAAGAGGGCGACACTGAAGCTTTCTTT.

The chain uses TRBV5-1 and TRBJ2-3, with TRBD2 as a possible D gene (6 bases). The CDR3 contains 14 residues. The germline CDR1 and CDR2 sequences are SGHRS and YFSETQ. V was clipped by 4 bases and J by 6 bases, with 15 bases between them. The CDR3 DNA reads TGCGCCAGCAGCCTGGAGGGTTCGTACGATACGCAGTATTTT. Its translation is CASSLEGSYDTQYF.

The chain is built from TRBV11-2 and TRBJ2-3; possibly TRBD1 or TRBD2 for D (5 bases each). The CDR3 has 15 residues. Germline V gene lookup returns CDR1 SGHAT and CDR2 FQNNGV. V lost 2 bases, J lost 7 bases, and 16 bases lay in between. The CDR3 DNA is TGTGCCAGCAGCTTACTGGGGACCCCAGGGAATACGCAGTATTTT. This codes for CASSLLGTPGNTQYF.